Following are 19 T cell receptor beta chains from one sample sequenced in a study of blood T cell repertoires in COVID-19 (dated by TCRdb to about 2020). The library was obtained by the immunoSEQ multiplex PCR assay. The clones in this table, taken by TCRdb from immuneACCESS, are in-frame only. Not every clone is retained; where verified, under half of the shortfall comes from an unresolved V gene, and the cause of the rest is unknown. The sample records roughly 140,000 clones, over 75% of which are singletons. The ten top clones hold 3% to 4% of the sample. The source material was PBMCs or T cells enriched from blood (not recorded which). Receptors were obtained from a man between 50 and 59 years old in a cohort exposed to, infected with or recovered from COVID-19 (not recorded which).

V gene TRBV6-4 combines with J gene TRBJ2-2; tentatively, D is TRBD2 (6 bases). Trimming stripped 3 bases from V and 5 bases from J, with 10 bases between. Germline V CDR1 and CDR2: MRHNA, SNTAGT. The CDR3 runs to 14 residues. The CDR3 loop reads CASSEGGATGELFF. CDR3 sequence (DNA): TGTGCCAGCAGTGAGGGGGGTGCGACCGGGGAGCTGTTTTTT.

This clone was counted once. The V call is TRBV15, the J call TRBJ2-1, with 10 bases fitting TRBD2. J gave up 0 bases and V 0 bases, and 2 bases lay outside the gene matches. The CDR3 covers 17 residues. Germline CDR1 and CDR2: LNHNV and YYDKDF (reference sequence). CDR3 bases: TGTGCCACCAGCAGAGAACTAGCGGGGAGCTCCTACAATGAGCAGTTCTTC. Amino acids: CATSRELAGSSYNEQFF.

The chain employs TRBV5-1 and TRBJ2-3; D perhaps matches TRBD1 (6 bases). Germline V gene sequence: CDR1 SGHRS, CDR2 YFSETQ. The length of the CDR3 is 16 residues. V was clipped by 3 bases and J by 3 bases, with 17 bases between them. CDR3 sequence reads: CASSSERQELTDTQYF. The CDR3 DNA reads as TGCGCCAGCAGCTCGGAACGACAGGAGCTAACAGATACGCAGTATTTT.

This sequence joins TRBV27 and TRBJ2-7, with a weak D call TRBD1 (6 bases). The germline gives CDR1 MNHEY, CDR2 SMNVEV (reference sequence). Trimming left V 6 bases short and J 5 bases short, with 17 bases between. The length of the CDR3 is 14 residues. CDR3: CASRSQGAMHEQYF. For the CDR3, the DNA is TGTGCCAGCAGGTCACAGGGAGCAATGCACGAGCAGTACTTC.

The chain carries TRBV6-5 and TRBJ1-3, with D possibly matching TRBD1 (6 bases). Germline-derived CDR1 and CDR2 are MNHEY and SVGAGI. Deletions cut 0 bases from V and 4 bases from J, with 13 bases between. The CDR3 runs to 16 residues. In DNA, the CDR3 is TGTGCCAGCAGTTACTCGAACGGGGGGCTGGGAAACACCATATATTTT. It encodes CASSYSNGGLGNTIYF.

This chain links TRBV14 with TRBJ2-5; 8 bases match TRBD2. The CDR3 has 18 amino acids. Germline V gene sequence: CDR1 SGHDN, CDR2 FVKESK. The junction had 12 bases not matched to a gene; V was cut back by 0 bases and J by 3 bases. CDR3: CASSQESRASGLKETQYF. CDR3 coding DNA: TGTGCCAGCAGCCAAGAATCGCGGGCTAGCGGGTTAAAAGAGACCCAGTACTTC.

This clone showed up just a few times. This chain links TRBV14 with TRBJ2-7, with D maybe TRBD2 (6 bases). V lost 2 bases, J lost 3 bases, and 14 bases lay in between. From germline, CDR1 is SGHDN and CDR2 FVKESK. The CDR3 has 15 residues. The chain's CDR3 is CASSQPGLDSYEQYF. The CDR3 DNA reads as TGTGCCAGCAGCCAACCGGGACTCGACAGCTACGAGCAGTACTTC.

The chain employs TRBV30 and TRBJ2-2, with D tentatively TRBD2 (5 bases). The CDR3 loop spans 14 amino acids. The V and J ends lost 5 bases and 1 base respectively, with 11 bases between them. Germline V gives CDR1 GTSNPN, CDR2 SVGIG (reference sequence). The CDR3 DNA is TGTGCCTGGTCTGTAGCGATGAACACCGGGGAGCTGTTTTTT. It yields the protein CAWSVAMNTGELFF.

CDR3 loop: CASSSKGQGTETQYF. CDR3 in DNA: TGTGCCAGCAGCAGCAAGGGACAGGGTACGGAGACCCAGTACTTC. This chain joins TRBV28 and TRBJ2-5; TRBD1 aligns across 9 bases. J gave up 5 bases and V 6 bases, and 10 bases lay outside the gene matches. The CDR3 extends over 15 amino acids. Germline values: CDR1 MDHEN, CDR2 SYDVKM.

V usage is TRBV19 and J usage is TRBJ2-7, with 8 bases that match TRBD2. Germline assignment: CDR1 LNHDA and CDR2 SQIVND (reference sequence). The CDR3 sequence is 17 residues long. Trimming took 5 bases from V and 4 from J; bases not matched to a gene: 16. The CDR3 DNA sequence: TGTGCCAGTAGTGGTGGACTAGCTTTCGAGGGCCCTTACGAGCAGTACTTC. Amino acids: CASSGGLAFEGPYEQYF.

The rearrangement links TRBV5-4 to TRBJ2-1; TRBD2 is a possible D gene (5 bases). Trimming removed 2 bases at V and 9 bases at J, with 9 bases between. Germline CDR1 and CDR2: SGHNT and YYREEE (reference sequence). The CDR3 totals 12 residues. CDR3 in amino acids: CASSFGGGEQFF. The CDR3 nucleotides read TGTGCCAGCAGCTTCGGAGGTGGTGAGCAGTTCTTC.

The rearrangement joins TRBV27 to TRBJ2-2; 11 nucleotides line up with TRBD2. J gave up 4 bases and V 8 bases, and 6 bases lay outside the gene matches. Looked up from germline, CDR1 is MNHEY and CDR2 is SMNVEV (reference sequence). The length of the CDR3 is 15 residues. CDR3 sequence reads: CASGDGLAGTGELFF. CDR3 coding DNA: TGTGCCAGCGGAGATGGACTAGCGGGCACCGGGGAGCTGTTTTTT.

The V and J genes are TRBV5-4 and TRBJ2-3; 9 bases are a match to TRBD2. Germline V gene sequence: CDR1 SGHNT, CDR2 YYREEE (reference sequence). The CDR3 covers 18 residues. The V gene end was trimmed by 0 bases and the J gene end by 6 bases; junction bases not matched to a gene: 14. DNA of the CDR3: TGTGCCAGCAGCTTGGACGGGGTGGCGGGGGGGAGTTGGGATACGCAGTATTTT. Its translation: CASSLDGVAGGSWDTQYF.

The rearrangement links TRBV3-1 (or the pseudogene TRBV3-2) to TRBJ2-7, with TRBD1 matching 8 bases. This CDR3 is built from 19 residues. In germline, CDR1 is LGHDT, CDR2 YNNKEL (reference sequence). With 0 bases clipped from V and 6 bases from J, the junction kept 19 bases outside the gene matches. The CDR3 loop is CASSQDRRDRLAPTPEQYF. Written as DNA, the CDR3 is TGTGCCAGCAGCCAAGATAGGAGGGACAGGCTAGCCCCCACGCCCGAGCAGTACTTC.

This rearrangement joins TRBV30 to TRBJ1-6; 8 bases line up with TRBD1. The CDR3 sequence is 16 residues long. Germline CDR1 reads GTSNPN; CDR2 reads SVGIG (reference sequence). The CDR3 DNA is TGTGCTGCCCTTCAGGGGGCAGTCTATGGCGGAACGGCCCTCCACTTT. This gives the protein CAALQGAVYGGTALHF.

CDR3 sequence reads: CASSQRSSGTSTDTQYF. CDR3 nucleotides: TGTGCCAGCAGCCAAAGGTCTAGCGGGACTAGCACAGATACGCAGTATTTT. The chain joins TRBV4-2 to TRBJ2-3; TRBD2 agrees at 9 bases. The CDR3 is 17 amino acids. Germline assignment: CDR1 LGHNA and CDR2 YNFKEQ. V shed 2 bases, J shed 0 bases, and the junction held 6 bases outside the gene matches.

The sample holds many counts of this clone. The V call is TRBV29-1, the J call TRBJ1-1; D remains unclear. Per the germline V gene, CDR1 is SQVTM and CDR2 is ANQGSEA. Deletions cut 3 bases from V and 3 bases from J, with 2 bases between. The CDR3 contains 10 residues. CDR3 coding DNA: TGCAGCGTTGACGACACTGAAGCTTTCTTT. It codes for CSVDDTEAFF.

The gene calls are TRBV5-1 and TRBJ1-4; D is ambiguous. CDR1 is SGHRS, CDR2 YFSETQ, per germline. CDR3 length: 14 amino acids. The germline V and J ends were trimmed by 7 bases and 8 bases, with 18 bases remaining between them. The CDR3 region has the DNA TGCGCCAGCGCCGAGCAGGTGGCGGGGGAAAAACTGTTTTTT. It specifies CASAEQVAGEKLFF.

This clone was observed once. The CDR3 DNA follows: TGTGCCAGCAGTAAGGAGCCCAATCAGCCCCAGCATTTT. This gives the protein CASSKEPNQPQHF. The chain recombines TRBV5-5 with TRBJ1-5; no firm D call. The CDR3 extends over 13 amino acids. V lost 5 bases and J lost 3, with 9 bases in between. Germline CDR1 and CDR2: SGHKS and YYEKEE (reference sequence).